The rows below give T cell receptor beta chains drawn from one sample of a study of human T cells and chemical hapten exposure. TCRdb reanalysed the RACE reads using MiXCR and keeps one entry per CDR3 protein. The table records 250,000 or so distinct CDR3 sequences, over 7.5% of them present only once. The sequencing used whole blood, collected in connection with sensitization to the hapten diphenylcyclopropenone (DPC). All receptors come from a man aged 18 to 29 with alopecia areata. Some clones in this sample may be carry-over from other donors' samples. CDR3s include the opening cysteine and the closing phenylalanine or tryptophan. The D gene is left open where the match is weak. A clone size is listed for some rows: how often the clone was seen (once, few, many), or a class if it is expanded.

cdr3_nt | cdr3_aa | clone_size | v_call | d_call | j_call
TGTGCCAGCACCGAGACAGGGGCGGGCACTGAAGCTTTCTTT | CASTETGAGTEAFF | many | TRBV9 | TRBD1 | TRBJ1-1
TGCAGGGGACTCAGGGGATCGGCTGGAAACACCATATATTTT | CRGLRGSAGNTIYF | few | TRBV20-1 | . | TRBJ1-3
TGTGCCAGCAGGGAGGGCAAGAACACTGAAGCTTTCTTT | CASREGKNTEAFF | . | TRBV7-2 | . | TRBJ1-1
TGCAGTGCTCTCTCCCTAGCGGACAGAAGCAATCAGCCCCAGCATTTT | CSALSLADRSNQPQHF | . | TRBV20-1 | . | TRBJ1-5
TGCAGTGCCCAAACCGGGGCCCAAAACACTGAAGCTTTCTTT | CSAQTGAQNTEAFF | many | TRBV20-1 | . | TRBJ1-1
TGTGCCAGCAGCTTAACGGCGGATAATGAGCAGTTCTTC | CASSLTADNEQFF | few | TRBV7-3 | . | TRBJ2-1
TGCGCCAGCAGCTTGGGGGCAGTCGCATCTAGCAATGAGCAGTTCTTC | CASSLGAVASSNEQFF | . | TRBV5-1 | . | TRBJ2-1
TGTGCCAGCAGCCCCAGCCAACGTGAAGCTTTCTTT | CASSPSQREAFF | . | TRBV7-2 | . | TRBJ1-1
TGTGCCAGCTCACCCCAAGGGCTAGCTAGCTCCTCTCCCTACGAGCAGTACTTC | CASSPQGLASSSPYEQYF | . | TRBV18 | . | TRBJ2-7
TGTGCCAGCAGCGTAGGACTAGCGGGGGGGCAGAATGAGCAGTTCTTC | CASSVGLAGGQNEQFF | . | TRBV9 | TRBD2 | TRBJ2-1
TGTGCCAGCAGCTTAGACTCGGCCGGCCTCGCGGGGACTGAAGCTTTCTTT | CASSLDSAGLAGTEAFF | few | TRBV11-1 | . | TRBJ1-1
TGTGCCATCAGAGACAGGGGAGAGACCCAGTACTTC | CAIRDRGETQYF | few | TRBV10-3 | TRBD1 | TRBJ2-5
TGCAGCGTTGGCGCCGGGGGCGGTCAGCCCCAGCATTTT | CSVGAGGGQPQHF | few | TRBV29-1 | . | TRBJ1-5
TGTGCCAGCAGCTCCGACAGAATCTCCTACAATGAGCAGTTCTTC | CASSSDRISYNEQFF | few | TRBV7-6 | . | TRBJ2-1
TGTGCCAGCAGCCCCAACAGGGTTGGGAACATTCAGTACTTC | CASSPNRVGNIQYF | . | TRBV7-9 | . | TRBJ2-4
TGCAGCGTCTTGGCCAGGGAGGCGTACGAGCAGTACTTC | CSVLAREAYEQYF | many | TRBV29-1 | . | TRBJ2-7
TGTGCCAGCAGTTTTCTCTTTACGGGATCTAATGAAAAACTGTTTTTT | CASSFLFTGSNEKLFF | many | TRBV28 | . | TRBJ1-4
TGCGCCAGCAGCCAAAGACAGACAGCCTTCTACGAGCAGTACTTC | CASSQRQTAFYEQYF | many | TRBV4-3 | . | TRBJ2-7
TGTGCCAGCAGTTACCGAACAACTAATGAAAAACTGTTTTTT | CASSYRTTNEKLFF | many | TRBV6-2/TRBV6-3 | . | TRBJ1-4
TGTGCCAGCAGCAGACCGAAGGACGGATCGATACATTCACCCCTCCACTTT | CASSRPKDGSIHSPLHF | few | TRBV7-2 | . | TRBJ1-6
TGTGCCAGCAGTTACTTTCGGGGAGGGTCGAAAGAGACCCAGTACTTC | CASSYFRGGSKETQYF | . | TRBV6-2/TRBV6-3 | TRBD2 | TRBJ2-5
TGTGCCAGCAGCCTCTCCTCACAGGGAACCGGTCTCTCCTATAATTCACCCCTCCACTTT | CASSLSSQGTGLSYNSPLHF | few | TRBV11-2 | . | TRBJ1-6
TGTGCCAGCAGTCCCCTCTCGGTCACTGAAGCTTTCTTT | CASSPLSVTEAFF | . | TRBV6-6 | . | TRBJ1-1
TGTGCCAGCAGCGCCACACCGAACACTGAAGCTTTCTTT | CASSATPNTEAFF | . | TRBV7-9 | . | TRBJ1-1
TGTGCCAGCAGCAAACCGGGACTAGGCACAGATACGCAGTATTTT | CASSKPGLGTDTQYF | . | TRBV27 | TRBD2 | TRBJ2-3
TGTGCCAGCAGCTTTCGAGACAGGGACGGCACTGAAGCTTTCTTT | CASSFRDRDGTEAFF | many | TRBV12-3/TRBV12-4 | TRBD1 | TRBJ1-1
TGTGCCAGCAGTTTATATACCGGCAGGGAGCTGTTTTTT | CASSLYTGRELFF | . | TRBV27 | . | TRBJ2-2
TGTGCCAGCAGTCGCTACCGACAGGAAACGGGGACAGATACGCAGTATTTT | CASSRYRQETGTDTQYF | . | TRBV12-3/TRBV12-4 | . | TRBJ2-3
TGTGCCAGCAGTGAGAGAGGGGCGAGGAGCTCCTACGAGCAGTACTTC | CASSERGARSSYEQYF | . | TRBV27 | . | TRBJ2-7
TGTGCCACCAGCAGAGATCGCCACCAGAGGCCCGCAGATACGCAGTATTTT | CATSRDRHQRPADTQYF | . | TRBV15 | . | TRBJ2-3
TGTGCCAGCAGTGCGACAGGGGGCTATGGCTACACCTTC | CASSATGGYGYTF | . | TRBV6-4 | TRBD1 | TRBJ1-2
TGCAGCGTTGAGGGAGACACCAACACCGGGGAGCTGTTTTTT | CSVEGDTNTGELFF | few | TRBV29-1 | . | TRBJ2-2
TGCAGCGTTGCCGGGACAACCAACTATGGCTACACCTTC | CSVAGTTNYGYTF | . | TRBV29-1 | . | TRBJ1-2
TGTGCCAGCTCCCGGGACAGAGACAACACTGAAGCTTTCTTT | CASSRDRDNTEAFF | . | TRBV6-5 | TRBD1 | TRBJ1-1
TGCGCCAGCAGCCTAGGGGGGGACCCTAATGAGCAGTTCTTC | CASSLGGDPNEQFF | many | TRBV10-2 | . | TRBJ2-1
TGTGCCAGCAATCTACAGGGAATCTCTGGGGCCAACGTCCTGACTTTC | CASNLQGISGANVLTF | many | TRBV6-2/TRBV6-3 | . | TRBJ2-6
TGTGCCAGCGAAGACAGGGGGTTCACAGATACGCAGTATTTT | CASEDRGFTDTQYF | once | TRBV18 | TRBD1 | TRBJ2-3
TGTGCCAGCAGCCTCACAGTTAAAAGCTATGGCTACACCTTC | CASSLTVKSYGYTF | few | TRBV6-1 | . | TRBJ1-2
TGTGCCAGCAGTTTATCCCTCCTAGACGGCTTAATAGCCAAAAACATTCAGTACTTC | CASSLSLLDGLIAKNIQYF | many | TRBV28 | . | TRBJ2-4
TGTGCCAGCAGTTACAGGGGCAATCAGCCCCAGCATTTT | CASSYRGNQPQHF | many | TRBV7-2 | . | TRBJ1-5
TGTGCCAGCAGTGTTCACACTCTGAACACTGAAGCTTTCTTT | CASSVHTLNTEAFF | few | TRBV6-4 | . | TRBJ1-1
TGTGCCAGCAGTTACTCACGGGGGAACTATGGCTACACCTTC | CASSYSRGNYGYTF | few | TRBV6-5 | . | TRBJ1-2
TGTGCCAGCAGCGATATTAAGGGAGAACTGGCGCCTGAGGACACTGAAGCTTTCTTT | CASSDIKGELAPEDTEAFF | . | TRBV13 | . | TRBJ1-1
TGCGCCAGCAGCTCAGCGCCTAGCTCCTACGAGCAGTACTTC | CASSSAPSSYEQYF | . | TRBV5-1 | . | TRBJ2-7
TGCAGTGCTAGGGGACCCCACCATTCCACAGATACGCAGTATTTT | CSARGPHHSTDTQYF | many | TRBV20-1 | . | TRBJ2-3